This passage covers 21 T cell receptor beta chains from one sample sequenced in a study of blood T cell repertoires in COVID-19. TCRdb keeps only in-frame clones here, not all; method: immunoSEQ multiplex PCR. The sample holds some 95,000 clones, about 78% seen once. The sample consisted of peripheral blood. These receptors all come from a man aged 45 to 65 who had recovered from COVID-19.

The V call is TRBV30, the J call TRBJ2-7, with 9 bases lining up with TRBD1. V trimming: 1 base; J trimming: 4 bases; junction bases outside the gene matches: 2. The germline gives CDR1 GTSNPN, CDR2 SVGIG (reference sequence). The CDR3 is made up of 13 amino acids. CDR3: CAWSGDRAYEQYF. The CDR3 nucleotides read TGTGCCTGGAGTGGGGACAGGGCGTACGAGCAGTACTTC.

The sample holds a few counts of this clone. This rearrangement joins TRBV5-5 to TRBJ1-1; no clear D. Trimming took 4 bases from V and 0 from J, leaving 10 bases between them. The CDR3 totals 14 residues. Looked up from germline, CDR1 is SGHKS and CDR2 is YYEKEE (reference sequence). The CDR3 nucleotides read TGTGCCAGCAGCCTTAGATATCTGAACACTGAAGCTTTCTTT. This sequence encodes CASSLRYLNTEAFF.

This clone has just one count. The chain is built from TRBV18 and TRBJ1-5; D is uncertain. Germline V gene lookup returns CDR1 KGHSH and CDR2 LQKENI. Trimming pared 4 bases from V and 0 bases from J, leaving 10 bases between. This CDR3 comprises 15 residues. The DNA for the CDR3 is TGTGCCAGCTCACGCAACGGAGGTAGCAATCAGCCCCAGCATTTT. It translates to CASSRNGGSNQPQHF.

The V and J genes are TRBV28 and TRBJ2-7, with TRBD1 matching over 9 bases. CDR1 and CDR2 (germline): MDHEN, SYDVKM. Trimming removed 6 bases from V and 1 base from J; junction bases left unmatched: 7. The CDR3 extends over 15 amino acids. This CDR3 reads CASRLQGAVSYEQYF. In DNA, the CDR3 is TGTGCCAGCAGACTACAGGGGGCAGTTTCCTACGAGCAGTACTTC. Based on the CDR3 plus reference TRBV28 and TRBJ2-7, the full variable domain is DVKVTQSSRYLVKRTGEKVFLECVQDMDHENMFWYRQDPGLGLRLIYFSYDVKMKEKGDIPEGYSVSREKKERFSLILESASTNQTSMYLCASRLQGAVSYEQYFGPGTRLTVT.

V gene TRBV19 combines with J gene TRBJ1-5; D remains unclear. Trimming stripped 3 bases from V and 0 bases from J, with 9 bases between. This CDR3 is built from 15 residues. Germline V gene lookup returns CDR1 LNHDA and CDR2 SQIVND (reference sequence). CDR3: CASSMSRNSNQPQHF. The CDR3 DNA is TGTGCCAGTAGTATGTCCAGAAATAGCAATCAGCCCCAGCATTTT.

This clone was picked up a small number of times. The rearrangement uses TRBV21-1 and TRBJ2-3; no check of the table's D call, TRBD1, against the DNA was made. TRBV21-1 is assigned pseudogene status. This CDR3 has 16 residues. The CDR3 bases are TGTGCCAGCAGCAAAAGTACACAGGGTAAGACAGATACGCAGTATTTT. Translating it yields CASSKSTQGKTDTQYF.

This clone was seen more than once but under ten times. Germline is not matched at one junction end, which may reflect a read error. The gene calls are TRBV2 and TRBJ2-7; D is uncertain. Looked up from germline, CDR1 is SNHLY and CDR2 is FYNNEI. The CDR3 has 11 residues. CDR3 sequence: CASSEGPKDNF. The CDR3, as DNA: TGTGCCAGCAGTGAAGGACCTAAAGACAACTTC.

This clone was seen a few times. Other DNA sequences in this specimen translate into the identical CDR3. This chain joins TRBV12-3 or TRBV12-4 and TRBJ1-2, with D perhaps TRBD1 (6 bases). This CDR3 is built from 13 residues. V dropped 6 bases and J dropped 4 bases, with 12 bases sitting between them. CDR3 sequence: CASSPTGAYGYTF. In DNA, the CDR3 is TGTGCCAGCAGCCCGACAGGAGCCTATGGCTACACCTTC.

The chain links TRBV19 to TRBJ2-5; 8 bases fit TRBD1. CDR1 LNHDA and CDR2 SQIVND come from the germline V gene (reference sequence). V shed 3 bases, J shed 3 bases, and the junction held 3 bases outside the gene matches. This CDR3 has 14 amino acids. For the CDR3, the DNA is TGTGCCAGTAGTATCGGACAGGGCGAAGAGACCCAGTACTTC. Translation: CASSIGQGEETQYF.

The V and J genes are TRBV24-1 and TRBJ2-3; 11 positions agree with TRBD2. V trimming: 3 bases; J trimming: 6 bases; junction bases outside the gene matches: 7. Germline values: CDR1 KGHDR, CDR2 SFDVKD. CDR3 size: 16 residues. Here the CDR3 reads CATSDSTSGRWDTQYF. In DNA, the CDR3 is TGTGCCACCAGTGATAGCACTAGCGGGAGATGGGATACGCAGTATTTT.

This clone was picked up a small number of times. The V call is TRBV3-1 (or the pseudogene TRBV3-2), the J call TRBJ2-7; unclear D gene. Trimming took 3 bases from V and 0 from J, leaving 9 bases between them. Germline lookup yields CDR1 LGHDT and CDR2 YNNKEL (reference sequence). The CDR3 spans 14 residues. The CDR3 reads CASSHFTSSYEQYF. The CDR3 bases are TGTGCCAGCAGCCATTTTACGAGCTCCTACGAGCAGTACTTC.

This rearrangement joins TRBV7-3 to TRBJ2-6; D remains unclear. This CDR3 is 15 amino acids long. The V gene lost 4 bases and the J gene lost 5 bases, with 12 bases spanning the gap. CDR1 is SGHTA, CDR2 FQGTGA, per germline. The CDR3 is CASSSDKQRANVLTF. CDR3 nucleotides: TGTGCCAGCAGCTCCGACAAGCAGAGGGCCAACGTCCTGACTTTC.

The chain joins TRBV14 to TRBJ2-2, with 9 bases aligning to TRBD2. Germline values: CDR1 SGHDN, CDR2 FVKESK. The length of the CDR3 is 16 residues. The V segment lost 2 bases and the J segment 8 bases; nucleotides outside the gene matches: 9. CDR3 in DNA: TGTGCCAGCAGCCAACTAGCGGGATTCGTAACGGGGGAGCTGTTTTTT. Translation: CASSQLAGFVTGELFF.

This clone is labeled medium-sized. The chain employs TRBV7-8 and TRBJ2-7, with a weak D call TRBD2 (5 bases). CDR3 length: 14 amino acids. V gave up 5 bases and J gave up 2 bases, with 13 bases separating them. Germline lookup yields CDR1 SGHVS and CDR2 FQNEAQ. CDR3 coding DNA: TGTGCCAGCAGCCCTTGGACGGGAACCTACGAGCAGTACTTC. Translated: CASSPWTGTYEQYF.

This chain links TRBV6-5 with TRBJ1-5; 8 positions match TRBD1. This CDR3 region has 13 residues. CDR1 and CDR2 (germline): MNHEY, SVGAGI. V dropped 6 bases and J dropped 5; count of bases not matched to a gene: 3. CDR3 sequence reads: CASSRGLDQPQHF. The CDR3 bases are TGTGCCAGCAGCAGGGGGCTAGATCAGCCCCAGCATTTT.

This chain joins TRBV6-4 and TRBJ2-2; 12 bases map to TRBD1. With 3 bases clipped from V and 11 bases from J, the junction kept 7 bases outside the gene matches. The CDR3 has 15 residues. CDR1 and CDR2 (germline): MRHNA, SNTAGT. The DNA for the CDR3 is TGTGCCAGCAGTGAACTCCCCGGGACAGGGGGCGAGCTGTTTTTT. Its protein product is CASSELPGTGGELFF.

This chain links TRBV6-5 with TRBJ1-2; maybe TRBD1 (6 bases). This CDR3 region has 13 residues. The V end lost 4 bases, the J end lost 6 bases, and 12 bases lay between the germline ends. Germline loops: CDR1 MNHEY, CDR2 SVGAGI. CDR3 in DNA: TGTGCCAGCAGTTTAGGACAGAATAATGGCTACACCTTC. It translates to CASSLGQNNGYTF.

The V and J genes are TRBV12-3 or TRBV12-4 and TRBJ1-5; D not certain. V lost 3 bases, J lost 7 bases, and 10 bases lay in between. The CDR3 consists of 13 residues. The CDR3 sequence: CASSFRAGQPQHF. Here the CDR3 DNA reads TGTGCCAGCAGTTTCCGGGCGGGGCAGCCCCAGCATTTT.

The gene calls are TRBV5-1 and TRBJ2-4; TRBD1 matches 11 bases. The CDR3 has 14 residues. Germline CDR1 is SGHRS and CDR2 is YFSETQ. The V gene end was trimmed by 4 bases and the J gene end by 9 bases; junction bases not matched to a gene: 6. The CDR3 region has the DNA TGCGCCAGCAGCCGGGACAGGGGGTTGGGCATTCAGTACTTC. Residues: CASSRDRGLGIQYF.

The V call is TRBV27, the J call TRBJ2-5, with 9 bases lining up with TRBD1. The CDR3 runs 15 residues. CDR1 and CDR2 (germline): MNHEY, SMNVEV (reference sequence). J was trimmed by 7 bases and V by 5 bases; bases with no gene match: 11. The CDR3 nucleotides read TGTGCCAGCAGTCCCTCAACGGACAGGGGAAGGACCCAGTACTTC. Protein: CASSPSTDRGRTQYF.

A word on this clone: Germline and junction disagree at one end, which may indicate a read error. The rearrangement uses TRBV7-7 and TRBJ2-1; 10 bases map to TRBD2. The CDR3 totals 14 residues. Germline V lookup: CDR1 SSHAT, CDR2 FNYEAQ (reference sequence). The CDR3 DNA reads TGTGCTAGCAGCTCAGCGGGGGGGCACAATGAGCAGTTCTTC. Its protein is CASSSAGGHNEQFF.